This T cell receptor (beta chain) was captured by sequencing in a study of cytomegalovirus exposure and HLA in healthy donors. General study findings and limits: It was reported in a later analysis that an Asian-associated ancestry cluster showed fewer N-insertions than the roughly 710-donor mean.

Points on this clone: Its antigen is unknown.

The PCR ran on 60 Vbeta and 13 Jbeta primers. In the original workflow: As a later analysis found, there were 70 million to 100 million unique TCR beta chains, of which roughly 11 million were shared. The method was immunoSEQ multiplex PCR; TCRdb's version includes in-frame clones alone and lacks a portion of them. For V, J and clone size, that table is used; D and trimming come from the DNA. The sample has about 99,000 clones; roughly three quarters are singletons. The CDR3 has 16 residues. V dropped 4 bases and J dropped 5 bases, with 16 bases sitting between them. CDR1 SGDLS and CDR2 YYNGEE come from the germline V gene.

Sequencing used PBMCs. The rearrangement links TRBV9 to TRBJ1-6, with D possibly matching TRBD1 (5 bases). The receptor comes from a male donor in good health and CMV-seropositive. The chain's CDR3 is CASSSRGDGHNSPLHF. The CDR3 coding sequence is TGTGCCAGCAGCTCACGGGGGGACGGCCATAATTCACCCCTCCACTTT.